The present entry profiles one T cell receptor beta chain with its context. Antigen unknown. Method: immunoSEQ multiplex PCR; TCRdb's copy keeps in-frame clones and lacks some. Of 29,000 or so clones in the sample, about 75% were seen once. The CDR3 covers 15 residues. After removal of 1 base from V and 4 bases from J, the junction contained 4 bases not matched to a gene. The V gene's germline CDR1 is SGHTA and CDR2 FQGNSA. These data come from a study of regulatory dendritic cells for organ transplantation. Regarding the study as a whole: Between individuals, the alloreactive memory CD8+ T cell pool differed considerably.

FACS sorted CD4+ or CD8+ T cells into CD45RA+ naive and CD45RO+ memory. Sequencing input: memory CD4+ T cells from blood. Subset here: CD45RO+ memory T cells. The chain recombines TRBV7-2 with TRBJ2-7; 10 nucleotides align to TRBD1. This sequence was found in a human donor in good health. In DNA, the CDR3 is TGTGCCAGCAGCTTAGTTGGGACAGGGGTTTACGAGCAGTACTTC. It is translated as CASSLVGTGVYEQYF. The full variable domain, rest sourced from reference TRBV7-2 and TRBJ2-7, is GAGVSQSPSNKVTEKGKDVELRCDPISGHTALYWYRQSLGQGLEFLIYFQGNSAPDKSGLPSDRFSAERTGGSVSTLTIQRTQQEDSAVYLCASSLVGTGVYEQYFGPGTRLTVT.